The entry that follows covers one TCR beta chain sequence. This clone showed up just a few times. What this receptor recognizes is not known. No much larger clone is present one base from it, and per-base qualities are unavailable. The High Capacity cDNA Reverse Transcription Kit was used to reverse transcribe all of the isolated RNA, meaning that expressed TCRB transcripts were what got sequenced. Deep immunoSEQ sequencing was applied to naive, central memory and regulatory T cell samples, giving an average of about 3.4 million total reads per sample. Sorted cells were lysed in RLT buffer and RNA was extracted with DNase-treated RNeasy Micro or Mini kits, depending on cell number. To prevent cross-contamination, each cell subset was processed individually, whereas patient and healthy donor samples were processed jointly. TCRB sequences were amplified from cDNA with the immunoSEQ multiplex PCR, producing 87-bp fragments spanning the CDR3 region. Amplicons were sequenced on the Illumina HiSeq platform. Per the authors' processing: PCR bias was computationally corrected using synthetic template baselines, reads within Hamming distance 2 were collapsed, and singletons that could not be merged were discarded. Reads were aligned against IMGT to assign V, D and J genes, CDR3 length and insertions or deletions at six rearrangement sites. Within each subset, clonotype counts were normalized to sorted cell number, and only after that were true diversity and Gini coefficients computed with the tcR R package. The overlap coefficient, calculated on TCRB nucleotide sequences, was used to measure repertoire sharing. Out-of-frame TCRB sequences from naive cells were analyzed as a proxy for the pre-selection repertoire. Not all clones reach the TCRdb copy of this immuneACCESS table, which keeps in-frame sequences only. Checked studies attribute under half of the gap to unresolved V genes and leave the rest unexplained. D and trimming come from the DNA, and the V and J calls and clone size come from that table. Recorded for this sample are some 240,000 clones; more than 15% of them occurred a single time. The ten largest clones capture about 0.085% of the sample.

CDR1 is given as SGHRS and CDR2 as YFSETQ, both from the germline V gene. V was cut back by 5 bases and J by 0 bases, leaving a gap of 12 bases between them. The cysteine opens and the phenylalanine closes a CDR3 of 15 amino acids. Only the CDR3 region is kept as DNA, spanning 45 bases read in frame from base 1. Each donor gave one peripheral blood draw, around 0.12 L on average, collected into heparinised tubes. A BD FACSAria II was used to sort naive, central memory, regulatory and stem cell-like memory CD4+ T cells with a panel that included CD45RO, CCR7, CD25, CD127, CD95 and CD27. Every sorted population had a purity above 95%. PBMCs were separated immediately by Lymphoprep density gradient centrifugation and were stained directly, without being cultured. Samples were stained and sorted in pairs, with one healthy donor and one patient per experiment, so that batch effects were minimized. The sample belongs to a study of beta chain features in type 1 diabetes (dated by TCRdb to between 2018 and 2020). Background on the whole study: Patients and healthy donors did not differ in mean age, gender distribution, total cell number or subset yield. Across all samples, some 110,000,000 sorted cells were examined, and cell number per subset correlated strongly with RNA yield. In the study, TCRB repertoires of sorted circulating CD4+ T cell subsets from recently diagnosed type 1 diabetes patients were compared with those of matched healthy donors. Naive and central memory subsets were obtained from all 28 donors, but regulatory and stem cell-like memory subsets were isolated from only 8 patients and about 8 healthy donors.

Study-level results and caveats: Sequencing cDNA rather than genomic DNA could over-represent highly expressing activated cells, although activation and CD3 levels did not differ between groups. The naive, central memory and regulatory TCRB repertoires appeared to resemble one another more closely among patients than among healthy donors. PCR might favor shorter templates, but patient and control samples were amplified and corrected together, so any skew would affect both groups equally. Because small numbers of individuals were included in the HLA sub-analyses, any influence of HLA type on TCRB rearrangement was left unresolved. In all four CD4+ subsets, TCRB CDR3 length was moderately but significantly shorter in type 1 diabetes patients. Fewer insertions and more nucleotide deletions at VDJ recombination sites were observed in patients with type 1 diabetes, implying thymic rearrangement abnormalities.

The rearranged segments are TRBV5-1 and TRBJ2-1, with the D segment possibly TRBD1 or TRBD2, each aligning over 5 bases. The sequence came from a man younger than 40 with type 1 diabetes. The sample consisted of naive CD4+ T cells from blood. The sample's cell subset or site label, decoded: true naive CD4+ T cells. The DNA reads TGCGCCAGCAGTCCCGGGACCAGCTCCTACAATGAGCAGTTCTTC. Translated, this is CASSPGTSSYNEQFF.